Listed below are T cell receptor beta chains from one sample, sequenced in a study of blood T cell repertoires in COVID-19. TCRdb's copy holds only in-frame clones and misses some; the assay was immunoSEQ multiplex PCR. This sample has roughly 43,000 clones, with just over 85% found just once. The sequenced material came from peripheral blood. These receptors came from a man in his 60s with active COVID-19. Both conserved end residues are part of each CDR3.

V	J	CDR3
TRBV5-1	TRBJ2-3	CASSLGGTGGDTQYF
TRBV19	TRBJ2-7	CASRPFGREGLYF
TRBV7-3	TRBJ2-1	CASSAGLAGNEQFF
TRBV29-1	TRBJ2-7	CSVEGAGTSYEQYF
TRBV5-1	TRBJ1-1	CATSTGMGTEAFF
TRBV7-9	TRBJ1-1	CASSLVAGGEAFF
TRBV6-1	TRBJ1-4	CASSDQGETNEKLFF
TRBV11-2	TRBJ2-7	CASSSPTLGTAYYEQYF
TRBV11-2	TRBJ1-1	CASSSRGWGTAFF
TRBV24-1	TRBJ2-1	CATSALSGSEYNEQFF
TRBV5-1	TRBJ2-7	CASGRIAGFYEQYF
TRBV19	TRBJ2-4	CASSIKAGGFEVQYF
TRBV5-1	TRBJ1-1	CASSPSSNTEAFF
TRBV21-1	TRBJ1-2	CASTRNFNYGYTF
TRBV4-1	TRBJ2-6	CASSQERLAAISGANVLTF
TRBV28	TRBJ1-1	CASSLGTARMNTEAFF
TRBV6-4	TRBJ2-1	CASSLTSSSYNEQFF
TRBV5-4	TRBJ1-2	CASSEGQGVYSYTF
TRBV7-3	TRBJ2-2	CASSPAGTGSTGELFF
TRBV7-6	TRBJ2-1	CASSLSSGGGYNEQFF
TRBV7-2	TRBJ2-7	CASSLEGGRVPYF
TRBV21-1	TRBJ2-1	CASSKSPEQFF
TRBV4-1	TRBJ1-2	CASSQDYGTNYGYTF
TRBV19	TRBJ2-1	CASKGSGSRSYNEQFF
TRBV3-1/TRBV3-2	TRBJ2-7	CASSLDRVEKCF
TRBV18	TRBJ1-3	CASSPSRTGTGNTIYF
TRBV25-1	TRBJ2-3	CATLTDTQYF
TRBV10-3	TRBJ2-7	CAISGGQGRSSYEQYF
TRBV6-6	TRBJ2-5	CASSYREGGQETQYF
TRBV2	TRBJ2-5	CASGLIQQETQYF
TRBV15	TRBJ1-1	CATSRSRQGIGEAFF
TRBV28	TRBJ1-2	CASRGGAVYGYTF
TRBV4-1	TRBJ2-7	CASSQGPGQTYEQYF
TRBV6-5	TRBJ2-7	CASSYSGQTYEQYF
TRBV19	TRBJ2-1	CASSIPGQGNYNEQFF
TRBV6-1	TRBJ1-6	CASSDGQGNSPLHF
TRBV27	TRBJ2-3	CASSLLAATDTQYF
TRBV6-1	TRBJ1-3	CASSEPPARGFSGNTIYF
TRBV3-1/TRBV3-2	TRBJ2-3	CASSQDWGTSGPTDTQYF
TRBV11-2	TRBJ2-2	CASSLDITGGNTGELFF
TRBV20-1	TRBJ1-1	CSARQGGAFF
TRBV6-5	TRBJ1-5	CASRDFGQPQHF
TRBV12-3/TRBV12-4	TRBJ2-7	CASSLVPRGEQYF
TRBV6-5	TRBJ2-5	CASSYGDQETQYF
TRBV28	TRBJ2-7	CASRTSGRGEQYF
TRBV12-3/TRBV12-4	TRBJ2-1	CASRTGTSDEQFF
TRBV29-1	TRBJ1-1	CSAGGVLNTEAFF
TRBV19	TRBJ2-6	CASSIIGVGANVLTF
TRBV19	TRBJ2-4	CASSAYSSGRNIQYF
TRBV9	TRBJ2-3	CASSVSVGTGNGDTQYF
TRBV6-5	TRBJ2-3	CATKRAGSTDTQYF
TRBV3-1/TRBV3-2	TRBJ2-2	CASSKGLAGMTGELFF
TRBV6-2/TRBV6-3	TRBJ1-5	CASSDKYTYSNQPQHF
TRBV5-1	TRBJ2-2	CASSGGDPGELFF